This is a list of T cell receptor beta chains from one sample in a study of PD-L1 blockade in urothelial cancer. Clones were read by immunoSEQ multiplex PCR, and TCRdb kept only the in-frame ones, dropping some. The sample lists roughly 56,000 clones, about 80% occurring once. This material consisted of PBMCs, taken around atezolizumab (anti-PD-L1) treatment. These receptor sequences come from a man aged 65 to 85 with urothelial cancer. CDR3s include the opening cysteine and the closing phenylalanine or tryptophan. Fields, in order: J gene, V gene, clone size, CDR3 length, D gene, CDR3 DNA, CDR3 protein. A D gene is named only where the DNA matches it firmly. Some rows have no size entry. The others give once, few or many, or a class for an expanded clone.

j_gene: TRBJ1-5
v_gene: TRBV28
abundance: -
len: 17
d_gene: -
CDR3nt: TGTGCCAGCAGTTTACTCCCGTACCGGGGGGCAGGTCAGCCCCAGCATTTT
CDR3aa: CASSLLPYRGAGQPQHF

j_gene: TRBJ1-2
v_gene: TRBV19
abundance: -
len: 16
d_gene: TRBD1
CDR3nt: TGTGCCAGTAGTATAGATGGGACAGCCAGTAACTATGGCTACACCTTC
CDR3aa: CASSIDGTASNYGYTF

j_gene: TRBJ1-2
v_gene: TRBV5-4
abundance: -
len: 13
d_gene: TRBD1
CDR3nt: TGTGCCAGCAGTACCGGGACAGAGTATGGCTACACCTTC
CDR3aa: CASSTGTEYGYTF

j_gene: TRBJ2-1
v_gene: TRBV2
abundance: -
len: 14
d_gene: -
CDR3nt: TGTGCCAGCAGTGAAGTAGCGGACTACAATGAGCAGTTCTTC
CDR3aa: CASSEVADYNEQFF

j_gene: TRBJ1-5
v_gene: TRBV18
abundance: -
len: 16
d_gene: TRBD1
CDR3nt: TGTGCCAGCTCACCCGGGACAGGGACGGGCAATCAGCCCCAGCATTTT
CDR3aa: CASSPGTGTGNQPQHF

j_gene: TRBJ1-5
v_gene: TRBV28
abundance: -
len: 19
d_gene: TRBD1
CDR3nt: TGTGCCAGCAGTTTCCGACCCGGGACAGGGGGCCGGGGCAATCAGCCCCAGCATTTT
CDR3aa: CASSFRPGTGGRGNQPQHF

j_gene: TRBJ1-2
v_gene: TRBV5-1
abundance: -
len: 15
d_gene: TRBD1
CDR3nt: TGCGCCAGCAGCTTGGAATTCGACAGGGGCTATGGCTACACCTTC
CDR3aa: CASSLEFDRGYGYTF

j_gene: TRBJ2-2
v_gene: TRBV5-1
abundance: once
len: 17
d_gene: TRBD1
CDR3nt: TGCGCCAGCAGGGCCGGGACAGGGGCCCCGAACACCGGGGAGCTGTTTTTT
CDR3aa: CASRAGTGAPNTGELFF

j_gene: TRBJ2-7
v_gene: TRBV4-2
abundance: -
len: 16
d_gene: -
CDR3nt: TGTGCCAGCAGCCAAGAGATCCGGCAGGTACGTCACGAGCAGTACTTC
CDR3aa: CASSQEIRQVRHEQYF

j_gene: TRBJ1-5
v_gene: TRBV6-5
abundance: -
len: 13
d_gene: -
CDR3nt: TGTGCCAGCACCACCGGGGGGGCTCAGCCCCAGCATTTT
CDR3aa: CASTTGGAQPQHF

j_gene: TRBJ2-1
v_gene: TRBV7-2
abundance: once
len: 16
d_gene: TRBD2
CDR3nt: TGTGCCAGCAGCTTAGTTGCGGGAGGACGATACAATGAGCAGTTCTTC
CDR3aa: CASSLVAGGRYNEQFF

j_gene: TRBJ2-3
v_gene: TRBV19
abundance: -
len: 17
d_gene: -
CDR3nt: TGTGCCAGTAGTATGGGACTCCCGCTAGCAGGCACAGATACGCAGTATTTT
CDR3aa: CASSMGLPLAGTDTQYF

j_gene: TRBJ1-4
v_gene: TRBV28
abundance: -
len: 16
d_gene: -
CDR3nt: TGTGCCAGCAGTTCCGCCGCAGGGGCCTTTAATGAAAAACTGTTTTTT
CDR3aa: CASSSAAGAFNEKLFF

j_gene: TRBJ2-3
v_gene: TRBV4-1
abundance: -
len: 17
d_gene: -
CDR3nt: TGCGCCAGCAGCCAAGGGTCTCGGGGCGGGGCCACAGATACGCAGTATTTT
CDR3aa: CASSQGSRGGATDTQYF

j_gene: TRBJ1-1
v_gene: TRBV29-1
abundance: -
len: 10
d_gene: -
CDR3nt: TGCAGCGATCACAGGGCCGAAGCTTTCTTT
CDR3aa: CSDHRAEAFF

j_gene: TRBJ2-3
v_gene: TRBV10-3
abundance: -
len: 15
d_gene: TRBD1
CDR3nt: TGTGCCATCAGTCTAACAGGGGTTGTCGCAGATACGCAGTATTTT
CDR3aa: CAISLTGVVADTQYF

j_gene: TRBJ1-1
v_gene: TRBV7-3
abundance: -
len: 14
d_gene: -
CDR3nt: TGTGCCAGCAGCGCATCGACAGCAAACACTGAAGCTTTCTTT
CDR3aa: CASSASTANTEAFF

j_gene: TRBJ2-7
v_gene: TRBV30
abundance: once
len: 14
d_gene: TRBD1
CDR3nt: TGTGCCTGGGGACAGGGGCTGACACCCTACGAGCAGTACTTC
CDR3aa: CAWGQGLTPYEQYF

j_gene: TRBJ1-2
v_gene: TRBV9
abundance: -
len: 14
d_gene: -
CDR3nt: TGTGCCAGCGGGCCCGTCGTGGGTAACTATGGCTACACCTTC
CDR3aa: CASGPVVGNYGYTF

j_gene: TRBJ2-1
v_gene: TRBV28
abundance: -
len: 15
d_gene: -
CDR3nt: TGTGCCAGCAGTTTACCGGGTCAACGCGACAATGAGCAGTTCTTC
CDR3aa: CASSLPGQRDNEQFF

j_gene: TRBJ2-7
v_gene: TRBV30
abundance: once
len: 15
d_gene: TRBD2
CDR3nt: TGTGCCTGGAGGCTCGGACTAGCGGGAGCGTACGAGCAGTACTTC
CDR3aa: CAWRLGLAGAYEQYF

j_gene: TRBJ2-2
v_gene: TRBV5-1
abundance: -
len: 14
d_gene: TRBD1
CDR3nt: TGCGCCAGCAGCGTCACAGGGGTCACCGGGGAGCTGTTTTTT
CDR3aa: CASSVTGVTGELFF

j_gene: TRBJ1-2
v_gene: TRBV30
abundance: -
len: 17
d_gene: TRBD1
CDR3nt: TGTGCCTGGAGTGCCTTGAGGAAGGGGGCGACTAACTATGGCTACACCTTC
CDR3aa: CAWSALRKGATNYGYTF

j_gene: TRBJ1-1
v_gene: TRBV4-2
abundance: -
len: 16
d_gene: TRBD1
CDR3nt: TGTGCCAGCAGCCAAGCGGCGGGTGGACAGGGGGCGGGAGCTTTCTTT
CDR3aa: CASSQAAGGQGAGAFF

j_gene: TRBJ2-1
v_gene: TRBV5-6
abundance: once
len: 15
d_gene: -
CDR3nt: TGTGCCAGCAGCTTGGTCTCGTTAGACTACAATGAGCAGTTCTTC
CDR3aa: CASSLVSLDYNEQFF